This TCR beta chain was documented in a study of OX40 agonist ivuxolimab in advanced cancers. For the study at large: Partial responses were achieved by three patients, one with hepatocellular carcinoma and two with cutaneous melanoma.

Repertoires were generated with immunoSEQ multiplex PCR, while TCRdb's copy carries only in-frame clones and drops some. The table records approximately 80,000 clones, around 85% of them present only once. V shed 1 base and J 3 bases; nucleotides not matched to a gene: 5. The CDR3 runs to 15 residues. Germline-derived CDR1 and CDR2 are LGHNA and YSLEER. The sample was CD4+ or CD8+ T cells sorted from blood, taken in a trial of the OX40 agonist ivuxolimab. The clonotype was recovered from an adult with an advanced solid tumor such as melanoma, head and neck, liver or kidney cancer. The chain has TRBV4-3 and TRBJ1-1; TRBD1 agrees at 7 bases. The chain's CDR3 is CASSQVRGRYTEAFF. DNA for the CDR3: TGCGCCAGCAGCCAAGTTAGGGGGCGATACACTGAAGCTTTCTTT.